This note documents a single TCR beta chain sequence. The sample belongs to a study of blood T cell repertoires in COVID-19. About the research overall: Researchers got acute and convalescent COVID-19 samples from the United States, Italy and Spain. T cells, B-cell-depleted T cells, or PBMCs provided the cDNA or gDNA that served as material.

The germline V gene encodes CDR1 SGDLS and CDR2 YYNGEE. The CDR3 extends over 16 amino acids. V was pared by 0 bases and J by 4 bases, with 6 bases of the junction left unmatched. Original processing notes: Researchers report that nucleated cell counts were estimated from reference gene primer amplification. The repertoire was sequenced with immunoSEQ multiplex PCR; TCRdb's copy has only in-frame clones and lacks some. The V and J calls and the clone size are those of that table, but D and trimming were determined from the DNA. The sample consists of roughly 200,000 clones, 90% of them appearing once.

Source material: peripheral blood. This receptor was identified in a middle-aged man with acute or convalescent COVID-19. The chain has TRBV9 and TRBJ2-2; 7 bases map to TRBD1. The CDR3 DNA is TGTGCCAGCAGCGTAGGGCCGGGACAGCTCACCGGGGAGCTGTTTTTT. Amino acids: CASSVGPGQLTGELFF.